Included here is one T cell receptor beta chain sequence, with context. The target of this receptor is not known. No qualities accompany the bases; no much larger clone lies one base away. TCRbeta CDR3 regions were amplified from genomic DNA by means of the immunoSEQ Assay, a bias-controlled multiplex PCR. In the authors' own workflow: The number of nucleated cells in each sample was estimated from the amplification of reference gene primers within the assay. Sequence reads were collapsed and filtered to measure the absolute abundance of every unique TCRbeta CDR3 rearrangement. For each sample, productive Simpson clonality was calculated as the square root of Simpson's diversity index over productive rearrangements. Not all clones reach the TCRdb copy of this immuneACCESS table, which keeps in-frame sequences only. Checked studies attribute under half of the gap to unresolved V genes and leave the rest unexplained. V, J and clone size are those of that table, while D and trimming were read from the DNA. Counted in this sample were some 240,000 clones; more than 85% of them appeared once. 0.75% to 1% of the sample belongs to the ten largest clones.

One collaborating source in Seattle enrolled patients while the patients were actively infected and followed the patients over time throughout the course of disease. The collaborating institutions used their own protocols to collect whole blood in K2EDTA tubes. For TCRbeta analysis, collaborators shipped samples in one of three forms: frozen whole blood, isolated PBMCs, or DNA extracted from either of those sample types. Per the germline V gene (reference sequence), MNHEY is the CDR1 and SMNVEV is the CDR2. V is trimmed back by 7 bases and J by 2 bases, and the junction contains 6 bases that no gene match accounts for. From the cysteine up to the phenylalanine, the CDR3 has a length of 15 residues. The sequence is cut down to CDR3 DNA, 45 bases in frame from base 1. This entry is derived from a study of blood T cell repertoires in COVID-19 (dated by TCRdb to the early 2020s). As for the study more broadly: Samples from collaborators originated in the United States, Italy and Spain and spanned both the acute and convalescent phases of COVID-19. Deeply sampled blood TCRbeta repertoires from subjects exposed to, actively infected with, or recovered from COVID-19 were included in the dataset. The material from the prospective study consisted of cDNA or gDNA derived from T cells, B-cell-depleted T cells, or PBMCs. A de-identified subject ID, COVID-19 status, age in years and sex were almost always included in the sample metadata. Samples came from the ongoing ImmuneRACE study (first 160 participants) plus 1,254 subjects from 6 global collaborators. Where HLA class I and class II types were available, the types were taken from metadata supplied by the sample provider, not from assay-based typing. A freely available public database, intended as a resource for researchers studying the immune response to SARS-CoV-2, is where the repertoires were released.

Beyond this particular receptor, the publication reports: The amount of clinical and demographic metadata varied by source and participant and was provided uncurated.

The sequenced material came from peripheral blood. The receptor was isolated from a man in his sixties with COVID-19, enrolled during active disease. The V and J genes are TRBV27 and TRBJ2-1; TRBD2 aligns with 9 central bases. The sequenced DNA: TGTGCCAGCATCTTCCGCGGGGGGGCCTACAATGAGCAGTTCTTC. This is translated as CASIFRGGAYNEQFF.